The rows below give T cell receptor beta chains drawn from one sample of a study of control samples from healthy donors and cancer patients. Sequencing was performed with immunoSEQ multiplex PCR; in TCRdb, only in-frame clones are kept and a portion is missing. Here the sample spans about 150,000 clones, roughly 93% being singletons. The sequenced material came from blood. All receptors come from a man younger than 35 in good health. Both conserved end residues are part of each CDR3. A D gene is named only where the DNA matches it firmly. Clone size appears in some rows only: once, few, many, or a class for an expanded clone.

TRBJ2-3 | 16 | TRBD2 | TRBV5-8 | NA | TGTGCCAGCAGCCGGACTAGCGGGATTATGGCAGATACGCAGTATTTT | CASSRTSGIMADTQYF
TRBJ1-1 | 11 | NA | TRBV28 | NA | TGTGCCAGCAGTTTGAGCACTGAAGCTTTCTTT | CASSLSTEAFF
TRBJ1-5 | 15 | NA | TRBV28 | NA | TGTGCCAGCCAAAGGGGGGGGACCCGGAATCAGCCCCAGCATTTT | CASQRGGTRNQPQHF
TRBJ1-2 | 14 | NA | TRBV10-1 | few | TGCGCCAGCAGTGAGTCGGGCGACCGAAATGGCTACACCTTC | CASSESGDRNGYTF
TRBJ1-2 | 12 | NA | TRBV3-1/TRBV3-2 | NA | TGTGCCAGCAGCCAGACGACAGGTGGCTACACCTTC | CASSQTTGGYTF
TRBJ1-2 | 17 | TRBD1 | TRBV3-1/TRBV3-2 | NA | TGTGCCAGCAGCCAATGGGACAGGGATCCCCTTAACTATGGCTACACCTTC | CASSQWDRDPLNYGYTF
TRBJ2-1 | 16 | TRBD2 | TRBV19 | NA | TGTGCCAGTAGTATAGTGTGGCGGGAGCTGGGTAATGAGCAGTTCTTC | CASSIVWRELGNEQFF
TRBJ2-3 | 16 | TRBD2 | TRBV7-6 | NA | TGTGCCAGCAGCTTAGCGCAAGCGGGAGTAATAGATACGCAGTATTTT | CASSLAQAGVIDTQYF
TRBJ1-4 | 12 | NA | TRBV29-1 | NA | TGCAGCGCGGGGGTGGGGAATGAAAAACTGTTTTTT | CSAGVGNEKLFF
TRBJ1-5 | 16 | TRBD1 | TRBV27 | NA | TGTGCCAGCAGTCCACAAGGGACAGGGGCTCTGCAGCCCCAGCATTTT | CASSPQGTGALQPQHF
TRBJ1-3 | 13 | NA | TRBV18 | NA | TGTGCCAGCGGGCAGGGCCCTGGAAACACCATATATTTT | CASGQGPGNTIYF
TRBJ1-2 | 15 | NA | TRBV5-4 | once | TGTGCCAGCAGCTTGGGAACCGGGGGGTCCTATGGCTACACCTTC | CASSLGTGGSYGYTF
TRBJ1-2 | 13 | NA | TRBV7-3 | NA | TGTGCCAGCAGCGCTCAGGATAACTATGGCTACACCTTC | CASSAQDNYGYTF
TRBJ1-2 | 14 | TRBD1 | TRBV25-1 | NA | TGTGCCAGCAGTGAAGCCATGGACAGGTACGGCTACACCTTC | CASSEAMDRYGYTF
TRBJ2-7 | 15 | TRBD2 | TRBV6-5 | NA | TGTGCCAGCAGTTATGGGGGACTAGAAGTTTACGAGCAGTACTTC | CASSYGGLEVYEQYF
TRBJ2-1 | 14 | NA | TRBV7-2 | NA | TGTGCCAGCAGCTTAGTTGTGCGAGGGCCGAAGACGTTCTTC | CASSLVVRGPKTFF
TRBJ2-3 | 17 | TRBD1 | TRBV7-3 | NA | TGTGCCAGCAGCCCCGAGACAGGGACATATGGCACAGATACGCAGTATTTT | CASSPETGTYGTDTQYF
TRBJ2-1 | 14 | NA | TRBV19 | NA | TGTGCCAGTAGTATTTCCCGAGGGGGAGGCGAGCAGTTCTTC | CASSISRGGGEQFF
TRBJ2-2 | 14 | NA | TRBV11-2 | NA | TGTGCCAGCAGCCCTACAAGAAACACCGGGGAGCTGTTTTTT | CASSPTRNTGELFF
TRBJ2-6 | 16 | NA | TRBV11-1 | NA | TGTGCCAGCAGCCCTAGGCGCAATTCTGGGGCCAACGTCCTGACTTTC | CASSPRRNSGANVLTF
TRBJ2-2 | 15 | TRBD1 | TRBV27 | many | TGTGCCAGCAGTTGGGGACAGGGGACGAGCGGGGAGCTGTTTTTT | CASSWGQGTSGELFF
TRBJ2-1 | 13 | NA | TRBV6-6 | NA | TGTGCCAGCAGTTCTAGACGGAACAATGAGCAGTTCTTC | CASSSRRNNEQFF
TRBJ2-7 | 18 | TRBD2 | TRBV9 | NA | TGTGCCAGCAGCGTAGGGCCATGGAGGACTAGCGGTACCTACGAGCAGTACTTC | CASSVGPWRTSGTYEQYF
TRBJ2-1 | 14 | NA | TRBV5-1 | NA | TGCGCCAGCAGCTTAACAGGGACGGTCAATGAGCAGTTCTTC | CASSLTGTVNEQFF
TRBJ1-2 | 15 | NA | TRBV7-2 | NA | TGTGCCAGCAGCTTAAGGGACCCTGGATACTATGGCTACACCTTC | CASSLRDPGYYGYTF
TRBJ2-3 | 13 | NA | TRBV29-1 | NA | TGCAGCGTCACCACCTTACAGTCCAGTGCGCAGTATTTT | CSVTTLQSSAQYF
TRBJ2-3 | 17 | TRBD2 | TRBV4-1 | NA | TGCGCCAGCAGCCAAGTTGTAGAGCGGGAGAAGGGCGATACGCAGTATTTT | CASSQVVEREKGDTQYF
TRBJ2-1 | 12 | NA | TRBV30 | NA | TGTGCCTGGAGTCCCCCCTACAATGAGCAGTTCTTC | CAWSPPYNEQFF
TRBJ2-3 | 14 | NA | TRBV6-2/TRBV6-3 | NA | TGTGCCAGCAGTTACCGGCTTTCCCCAGATACGCAGTATTTT | CASSYRLSPDTQYF
TRBJ1-4 | 13 | NA | TRBV19 | NA | TGTGCCAGTAGTATTTCCCCGAATGAAAAACTGTTTTTT | CASSISPNEKLFF
TRBJ1-5 | 13 | NA | TRBV2 | once | TGTGCCAGCATTGGGGACAGCAATCAGCCCCAGCATTTT | CASIGDSNQPQHF
TRBJ2-1 | 15 | TRBD2 | TRBV28 | NA | TGTGCCAGCAGTTTCGGAGTAGCGGGGGACATTGAGCAGTTCTTC | CASSFGVAGDIEQFF
TRBJ2-7 | 12 | NA | TRBV19 | NA | TGTGCCAGTAGTCCAAGAGAAGGGGGGCAGCACTTC | CASSPREGGQHF
TRBJ2-3 | 20 | TRBD2 | TRBV18 | NA | TGTGCCAGCTCACGAGGGGCAGGGACTAGCGGGCTGACGAGCACAGATACGCAGTATTTT | CASSRGAGTSGLTSTDTQYF
TRBJ2-7 | 18 | NA | TRBV4-1 | NA | TGCGCCAGCAGCCCGTTAGGTGCAAGGACAGACGATACCTACGAGCAGTACTTC | CASSPLGARTDDTYEQYF
TRBJ2-2 | 14 | NA | TRBV15 | NA | TGTGCCACCGAAGAGGATTCGAACACCGGGGAGCTGTTTTTT | CATEEDSNTGELFF
TRBJ2-7 | 14 | NA | TRBV4-1 | NA | TGCGCCAGCAGCCTTCTTCAGGGGAGGTGGGAGCAGTACTTC | CASSLLQGRWEQYF
TRBJ2-1 | 17 | TRBD2 | TRBV7-9 | once | TGTGCCAGCAGACCAGCACTAGCGGGTGTATCCTACAATGAGCAGTTCTTC | CASRPALAGVSYNEQFF
TRBJ2-2 | 15 | NA | TRBV30 | NA | TGTGCCTGCCCTTCGGGGACGGTCAACACCGGGGAGCTGTTTTTT | CACPSGTVNTGELFF
TRBJ2-5 | 15 | TRBD2 | TRBV9 | NA | TGTGCCAGCAGCGTAGGACTAGCGGGAGAAGAGACCCAGTACTTC | CASSVGLAGEETQYF
TRBJ1-2 | 12 | NA | TRBV11-2 | NA | TGTGCCAGCAGCTTAATGACAGAACCCTACACCTTC | CASSLMTEPYTF
TRBJ2-7 | 12 | NA | TRBV29-1 | once | TGCAGCGTTAAGGAGCAGACCTACGAGCAGTACTTC | CSVKEQTYEQYF
TRBJ1-1 | 14 | TRBD1 | TRBV28 | NA | TGTGCCAGCAGTCTGACAGGGGGCGGGACTGAAGCTTTCTTT | CASSLTGGGTEAFF
TRBJ1-5 | 14 | NA | TRBV10-3 | NA | TGTGCCATCAGTGAGTCTGGGGGCAATCAGCCCCAGCATTTT | CAISESGGNQPQHF
TRBJ1-5 | 15 | NA | TRBV7-9 | NA | TGTGCCAGCAGCGCAGGAGGGAGTGGCAATCAGCCCCAGCATTTT | CASSAGGSGNQPQHF
TRBJ1-1 | 17 | NA | TRBV28 | medium-sized | TGTGCCAGCAGACCGGTCACCCCGTGGGTCTCTGAGACTGAAGCTTTCTTT | CASRPVTPWVSETEAFF
TRBJ2-3 | 13 | NA | TRBV30 | NA | TGTGCCTGGAGATTAGGGGGTGCAGATACGCAGTATTTT | CAWRLGGADTQYF
TRBJ1-2 | 15 | NA | TRBV4-1 | NA | TGCGCCAGCAGCCAAGATAGGGTAGAGAACTATGGCTACACCTTC | CASSQDRVENYGYTF
TRBJ2-1 | 14 | NA | TRBV27 | NA | TGTGCCAGCAGTTTCCGGGACCACAACAATGAGCAGTTCTTC | CASSFRDHNNEQFF
TRBJ2-6 | 17 | TRBD2 | TRBV28 | NA | TGTGCCAGCAGTTTGACTAGCCCGGGAGCTGGGGCCAACGTCCTGACTTTC | CASSLTSPGAGANVLTF